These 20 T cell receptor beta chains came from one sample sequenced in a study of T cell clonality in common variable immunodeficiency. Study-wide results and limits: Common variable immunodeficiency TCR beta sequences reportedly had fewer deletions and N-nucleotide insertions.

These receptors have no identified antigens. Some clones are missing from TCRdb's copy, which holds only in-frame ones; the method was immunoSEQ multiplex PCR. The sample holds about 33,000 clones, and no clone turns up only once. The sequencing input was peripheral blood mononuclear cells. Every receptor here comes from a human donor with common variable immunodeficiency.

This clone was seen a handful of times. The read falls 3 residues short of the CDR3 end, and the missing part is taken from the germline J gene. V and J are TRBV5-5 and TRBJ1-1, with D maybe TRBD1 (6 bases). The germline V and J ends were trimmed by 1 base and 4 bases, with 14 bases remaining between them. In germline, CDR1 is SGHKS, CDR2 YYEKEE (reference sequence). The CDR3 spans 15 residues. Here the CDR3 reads CASSLLDRPFTEAFF. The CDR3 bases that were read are TGTGCCAGCAGCTTGCTTGACAGGCCCTTCACTGAA.

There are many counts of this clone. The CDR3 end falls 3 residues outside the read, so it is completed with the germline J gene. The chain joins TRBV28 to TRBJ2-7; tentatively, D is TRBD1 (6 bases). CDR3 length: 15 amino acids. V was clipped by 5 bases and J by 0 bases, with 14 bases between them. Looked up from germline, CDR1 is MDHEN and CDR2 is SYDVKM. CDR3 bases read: TGTGCCAGCAGTACCACCGGGACACCCTCCTACGAG. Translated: CASSTTGTPSYE. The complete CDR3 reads CASSTTGTPSYEQYF.

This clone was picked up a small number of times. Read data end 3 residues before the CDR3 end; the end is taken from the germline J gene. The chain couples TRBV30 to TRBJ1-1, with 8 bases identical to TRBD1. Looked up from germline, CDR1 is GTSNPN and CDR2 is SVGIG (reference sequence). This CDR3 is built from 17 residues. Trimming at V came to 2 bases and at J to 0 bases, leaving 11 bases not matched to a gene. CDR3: CAWSTPTGVGMNTEAFF. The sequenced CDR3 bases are TGTGCCTGGAGTACCCCGACAGGGGTGGGAATGAACACTGAA. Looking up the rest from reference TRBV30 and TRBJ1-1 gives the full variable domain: SQTIHQWPATLVQPVGSPLSLECTVEGTSNPNLYWYRQAAGRGLQLLFYSVGIGQISSEVPQNLSASRPQDRQFILSSKKLLLSDSGFYLCAWSTPTGVGMNTEAFFGQGTRLTVV.

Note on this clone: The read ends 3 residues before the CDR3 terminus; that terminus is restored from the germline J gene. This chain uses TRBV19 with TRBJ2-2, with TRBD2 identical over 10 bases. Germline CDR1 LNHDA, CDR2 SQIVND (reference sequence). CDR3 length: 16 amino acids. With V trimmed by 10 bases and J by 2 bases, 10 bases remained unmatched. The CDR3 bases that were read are TGTGCCACCCATAGTTGGACTAGCGGCAACACCGGGGAG. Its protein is CATHSWTSGNTGE. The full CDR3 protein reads CATHSWTSGNTGELFF.

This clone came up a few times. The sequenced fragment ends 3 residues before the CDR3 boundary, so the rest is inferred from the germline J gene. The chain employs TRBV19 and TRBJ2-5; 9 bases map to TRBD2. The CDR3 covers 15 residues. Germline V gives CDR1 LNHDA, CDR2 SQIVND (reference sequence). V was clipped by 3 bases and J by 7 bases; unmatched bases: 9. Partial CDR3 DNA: TGTGCCAGTAGTATTAAAGGGCAAGCGGGGGGGACC. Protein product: CASSIKGQAGGT. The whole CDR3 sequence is CASSIKGQAGGTQYF.

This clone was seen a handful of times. CDR3 DNA, as far as it was read: TGTGCCAGCAGTGCCGGGACAGGTACCTACGAG. This encodes CASSAGTGTYE. The entire CDR3 protein reads CASSAGTGTYEQYF. This chain uses TRBV2 with TRBJ2-7, with 8 bases fitting TRBD1. The read ends 3 residues before the CDR3 terminus; that terminus is restored from the germline J gene. CDR3 length equals 14 residues. Germline CDR1 SNHLY, CDR2 FYNNEI. The ends lost 4 bases at V and 2 bases at J; junction bases unmatched: 4.

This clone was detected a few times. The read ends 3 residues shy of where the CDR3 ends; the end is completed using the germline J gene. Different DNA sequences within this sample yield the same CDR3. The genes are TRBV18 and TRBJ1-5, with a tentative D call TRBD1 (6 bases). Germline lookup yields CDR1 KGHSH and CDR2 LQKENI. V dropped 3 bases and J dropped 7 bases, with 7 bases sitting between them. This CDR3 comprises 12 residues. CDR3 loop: CASSPGAQPQHF. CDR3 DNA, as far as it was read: TGTGCCAGCTCACCGGGGGCGCAGCCC.

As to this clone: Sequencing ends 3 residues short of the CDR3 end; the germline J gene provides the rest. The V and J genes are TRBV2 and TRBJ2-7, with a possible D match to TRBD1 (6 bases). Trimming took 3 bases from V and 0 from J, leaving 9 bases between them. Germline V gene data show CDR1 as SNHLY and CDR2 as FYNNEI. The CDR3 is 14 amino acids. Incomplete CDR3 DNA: TGTGCCAGCAGTGATTGGGGGCTCTCCTACGAG. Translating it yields CASSDWGLSYE. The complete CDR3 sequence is CASSDWGLSYEQYF.

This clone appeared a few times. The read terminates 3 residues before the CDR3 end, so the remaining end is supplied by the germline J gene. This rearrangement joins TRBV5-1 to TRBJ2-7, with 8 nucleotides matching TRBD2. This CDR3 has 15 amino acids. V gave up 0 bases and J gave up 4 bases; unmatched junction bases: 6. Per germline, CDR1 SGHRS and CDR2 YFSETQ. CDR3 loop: CASSLAGGGVYEQYF. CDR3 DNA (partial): TGCGCCAGCAGCTTGGCCGGGGGGGGCGTATACGAG.

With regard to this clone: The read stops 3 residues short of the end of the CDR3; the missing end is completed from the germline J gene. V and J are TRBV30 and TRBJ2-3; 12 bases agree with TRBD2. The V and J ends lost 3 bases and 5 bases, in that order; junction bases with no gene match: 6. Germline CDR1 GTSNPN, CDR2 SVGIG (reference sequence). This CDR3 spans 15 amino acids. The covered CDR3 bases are TGTGCCTGGAGCCTAGCGGGGGGGACGGGAGATACG. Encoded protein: CAWSLAGGTGDT. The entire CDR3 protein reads CAWSLAGGTGDTQYF.

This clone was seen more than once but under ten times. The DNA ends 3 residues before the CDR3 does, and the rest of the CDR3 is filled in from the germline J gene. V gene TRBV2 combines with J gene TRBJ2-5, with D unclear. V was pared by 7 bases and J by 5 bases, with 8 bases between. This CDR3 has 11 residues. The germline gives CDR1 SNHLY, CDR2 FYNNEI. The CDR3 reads CASTGGETQYF. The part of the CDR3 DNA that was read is TGTGCCAGCACGGGTGGGGAGACC.

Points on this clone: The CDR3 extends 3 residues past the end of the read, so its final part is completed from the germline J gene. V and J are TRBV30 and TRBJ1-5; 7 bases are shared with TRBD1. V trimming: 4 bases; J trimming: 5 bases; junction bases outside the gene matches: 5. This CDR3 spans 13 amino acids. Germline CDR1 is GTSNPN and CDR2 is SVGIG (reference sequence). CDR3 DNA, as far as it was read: TGTGCCTGGAACCAGGGGGTAGATCAGCCC. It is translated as CAWNQGVDQP. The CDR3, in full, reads CAWNQGVDQPQHF. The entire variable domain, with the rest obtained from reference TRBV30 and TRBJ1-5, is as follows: SQTIHQWPATLVQPVGSPLSLECTVEGTSNPNLYWYRQAAGRGLQLLFYSVGIGQISSEVPQNLSASRPQDRQFILSSKKLLLSDSGFYLCAWNQGVDQPQHFGDGTRLSIL.

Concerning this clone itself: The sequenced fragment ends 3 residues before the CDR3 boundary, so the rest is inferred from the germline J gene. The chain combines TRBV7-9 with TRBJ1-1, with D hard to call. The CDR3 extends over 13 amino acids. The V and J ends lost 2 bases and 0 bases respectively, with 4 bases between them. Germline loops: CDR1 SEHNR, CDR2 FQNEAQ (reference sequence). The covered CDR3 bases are TGTGCCAGCAGCTTAACTTTGAACACTGAA. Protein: CASSLTLNTE. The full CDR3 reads CASSLTLNTEAFF.

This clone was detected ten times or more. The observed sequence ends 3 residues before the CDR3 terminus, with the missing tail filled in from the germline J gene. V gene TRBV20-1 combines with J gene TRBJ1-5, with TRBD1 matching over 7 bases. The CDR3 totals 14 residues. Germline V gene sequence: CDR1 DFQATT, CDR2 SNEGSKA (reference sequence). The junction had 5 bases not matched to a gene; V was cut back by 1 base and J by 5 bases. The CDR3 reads CSARVQGMYQPQHF. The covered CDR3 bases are TGCAGTGCTAGAGTACAGGGGATGTATCAGCCC.

CDR3: CASRLSGQEYEQYF. The sequenced CDR3 bases are TGTGCCAGTAGGCTATCGGGACAGGAATACGAG. V gene TRBV19 combines with J gene TRBJ2-7, with 8 bases that match TRBD1. The sequence runs out 3 residues before the end of the CDR3; the remainder is reconstructed from the germline J gene. The CDR3 contains 14 residues. Germline CDR1 is LNHDA and CDR2 is SQIVND (reference sequence). V lost 6 bases to trimming and J lost 4 bases; unmatched junction nucleotides: 8.

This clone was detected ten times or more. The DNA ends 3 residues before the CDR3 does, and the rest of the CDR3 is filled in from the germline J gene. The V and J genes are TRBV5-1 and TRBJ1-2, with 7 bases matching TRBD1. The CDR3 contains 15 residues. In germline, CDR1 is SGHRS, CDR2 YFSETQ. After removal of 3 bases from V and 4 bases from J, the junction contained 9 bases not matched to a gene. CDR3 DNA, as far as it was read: TGCGCCAGCAGCTCCCTAACAGGGGCGCCCTATGGC. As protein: CASSSLTGAPYG. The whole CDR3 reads CASSSLTGAPYGYTF.

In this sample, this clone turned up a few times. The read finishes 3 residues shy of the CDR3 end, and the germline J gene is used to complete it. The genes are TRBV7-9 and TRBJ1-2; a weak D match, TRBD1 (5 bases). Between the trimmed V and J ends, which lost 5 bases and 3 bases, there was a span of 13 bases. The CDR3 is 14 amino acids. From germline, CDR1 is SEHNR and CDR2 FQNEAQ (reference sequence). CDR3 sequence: CASSPPGGDYGYTF. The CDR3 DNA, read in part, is TGTGCCAGCAGCCCCCCGGGGGGGGACTATGGC. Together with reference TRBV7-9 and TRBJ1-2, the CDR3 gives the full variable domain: DTGVSQNPRHKITKRGQNVTFRCDPISEHNRLYWYRQTLGQGPEFLTYFQNEAQLEKSRLLSDRFSAERPKGSFSTLEIQRTEQGDSAMYLCASSPPGGDYGYTFGSGTRLTVV.

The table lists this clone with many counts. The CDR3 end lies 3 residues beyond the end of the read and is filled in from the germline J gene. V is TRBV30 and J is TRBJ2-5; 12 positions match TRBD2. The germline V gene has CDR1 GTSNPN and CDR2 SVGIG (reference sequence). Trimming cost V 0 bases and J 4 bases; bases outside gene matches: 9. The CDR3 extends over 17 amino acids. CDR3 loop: CAWSVKVALAGGETQYF. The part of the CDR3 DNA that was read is TGTGCCTGGAGTGTAAAGGTTGCACTAGCGGGGGGAGAGACC. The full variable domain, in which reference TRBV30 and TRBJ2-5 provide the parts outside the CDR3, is SQTIHQWPATLVQPVGSPLSLECTVEGTSNPNLYWYRQAAGRGLQLLFYSVGIGQISSEVPQNLSASRPQDRQFILSSKKLLLSDSGFYLCAWSVKVALAGGETQYFGPGTRLLVL.

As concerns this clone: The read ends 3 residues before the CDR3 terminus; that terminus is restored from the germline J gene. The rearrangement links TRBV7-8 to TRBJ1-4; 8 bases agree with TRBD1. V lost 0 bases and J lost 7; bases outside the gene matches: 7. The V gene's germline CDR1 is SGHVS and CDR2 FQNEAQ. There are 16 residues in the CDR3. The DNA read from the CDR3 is TGTGCCAGCAGCTTAGCGACTAGACAGGGGACTGAAAAA. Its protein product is CASSLATRQGTEK. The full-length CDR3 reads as CASSLATRQGTEKLFF.

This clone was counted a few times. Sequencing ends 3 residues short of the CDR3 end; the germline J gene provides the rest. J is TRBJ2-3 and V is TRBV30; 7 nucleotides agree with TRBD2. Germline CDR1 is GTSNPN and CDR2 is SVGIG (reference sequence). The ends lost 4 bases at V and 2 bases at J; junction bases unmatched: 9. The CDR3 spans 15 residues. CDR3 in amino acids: CAWMLKSGATDTQYF. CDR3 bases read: TGTGCCTGGATGCTAAAGAGCGGGGCCACAGATACG.